This entry is about one T cell receptor beta chain. Its target is unknown. CDR1 KGHSH and CDR2 LQKENI come from the germline V gene. V lost 1 base to trimming and J lost 3 bases; unmatched junction nucleotides: 4. The CDR3 contains 15 residues. Treatment described: randomized to nivolumab then ipilimumab (arm A) or the reverse (arm B). The entry originates in a study of sequential checkpoint blockade in melanoma. Across the study: 75 to 95 pretreatment tumor DNA samples were TCRβ immunosequenced.

Generated by immunoSEQ multiplex PCR, the TCRdb table keeps only in-frame clones and is missing some. The profile shows more than 2,000 clones, 15% to 20% of them singletons. Study outcomes and limitations: Patients with week-13 increases in T-cell fraction and clonality benefited about 30 times more often.

This chain joins TRBV18 and TRBJ1-2; 8 bases line up with TRBD1. Sequencing was performed on tumor tissue (inferred from file names), taken from a patient given nivolumab and ipilimumab in sequence. The sequence derives from a human donor with melanoma. The CDR3 bases are TGTGCCAGCTCACCACGGACAGGGCTGGACTATGGCTACACCTTC. Its protein is CASSPRTGLDYGYTF. The full variable domain, in which reference TRBV18 and TRBJ1-2 provide the parts outside the CDR3, is NAGVMQNPRHLVRRRGQEARLRCSPMKGHSHVYWYRQLPEEGLKFMVYLQKENIIDESGMPKERFSAEFPKEGPSILRIQQVVRGDSAAYFCASSPRTGLDYGYTFGSGTRLTVV.